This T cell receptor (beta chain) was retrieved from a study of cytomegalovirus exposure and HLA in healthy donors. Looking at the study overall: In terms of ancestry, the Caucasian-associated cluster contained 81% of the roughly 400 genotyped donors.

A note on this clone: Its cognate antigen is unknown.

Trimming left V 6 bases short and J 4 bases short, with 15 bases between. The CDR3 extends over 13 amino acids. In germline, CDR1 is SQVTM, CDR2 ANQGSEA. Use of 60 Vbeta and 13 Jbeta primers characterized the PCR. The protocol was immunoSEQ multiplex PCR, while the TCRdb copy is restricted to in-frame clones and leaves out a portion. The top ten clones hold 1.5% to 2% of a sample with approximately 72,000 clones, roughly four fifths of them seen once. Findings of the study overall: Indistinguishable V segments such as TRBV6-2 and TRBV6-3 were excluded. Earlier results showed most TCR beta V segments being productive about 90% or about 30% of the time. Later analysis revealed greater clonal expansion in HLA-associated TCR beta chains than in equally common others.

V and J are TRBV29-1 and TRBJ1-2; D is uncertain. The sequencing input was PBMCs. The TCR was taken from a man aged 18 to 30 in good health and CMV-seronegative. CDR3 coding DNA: TGCAGCGTCCTGCGGAGCCAGACCTATGGCTACACCTTC. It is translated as CSVLRSQTYGYTF.